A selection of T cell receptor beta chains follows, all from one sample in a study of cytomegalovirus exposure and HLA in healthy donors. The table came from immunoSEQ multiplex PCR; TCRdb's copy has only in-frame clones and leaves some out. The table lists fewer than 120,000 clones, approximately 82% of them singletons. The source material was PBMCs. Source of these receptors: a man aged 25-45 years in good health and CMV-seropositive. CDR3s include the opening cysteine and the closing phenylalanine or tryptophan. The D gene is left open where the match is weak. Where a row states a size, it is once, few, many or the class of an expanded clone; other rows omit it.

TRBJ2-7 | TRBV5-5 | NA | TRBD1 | TGTGCCAGCAGCCGAGACGGGACAGGGATCTACGAGCAGTACTTC | CASSRDGTGIYEQYF
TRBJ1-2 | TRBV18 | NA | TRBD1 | TGTGCCAGCTCAACGGGACAGGGGAGTAACTATGGCTACACCTTC | CASSTGQGSNYGYTF
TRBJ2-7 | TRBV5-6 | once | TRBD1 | TGTGCCAGCAGCTTGACGGGACAGCCTTACGAGCAGTACTTC | CASSLTGQPYEQYF
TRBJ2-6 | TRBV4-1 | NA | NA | TGCGCCAGCAGCCAAGAGAGGAGCTCTGGGGCCAACGTCCTGACTTTC | CASSQERSSGANVLTF
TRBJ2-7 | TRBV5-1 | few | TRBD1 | TGCGCCAGCAGCTTGGGACAGGGGGCAGCGGCCTACGAGCAGTACTTC | CASSLGQGAAAYEQYF
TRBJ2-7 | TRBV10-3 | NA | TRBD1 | TGTGCCATCAGTTCTGGGACAGCCTACGAGCAGTACTTC | CAISSGTAYEQYF
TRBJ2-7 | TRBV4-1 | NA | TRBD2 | TGCGCCAGCAGCCCAGACGGGGGGGCCATTTACGAGCAGTACTTC | CASSPDGGAIYEQYF
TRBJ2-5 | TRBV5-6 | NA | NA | TGTGCCAGCAGCCCGACAGTTAACCAAGAGACCCAGTACTTC | CASSPTVNQETQYF
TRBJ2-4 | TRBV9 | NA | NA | TGTGCCAGCAGCGGGAGCGCCCGGGGGACCGATCGAAACATTCAGTACTTC | CASSGSARGTDRNIQYF
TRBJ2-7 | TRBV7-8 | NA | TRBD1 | TGTGCCAGCAGCTCCCGGGACAGGGTTAACGAGCAGTACTTC | CASSSRDRVNEQYF
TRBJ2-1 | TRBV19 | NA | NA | TGTGCCAGTAGTATTCCCCAGGGGATCTATGATAATTACAATGAGCAGTTCTTC | CASSIPQGIYDNYNEQFF
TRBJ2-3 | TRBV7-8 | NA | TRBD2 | TGTGCCAGCAGCCAAAGCGGGGGGGGCCTTGATACGCAGTATTTT | CASSQSGGGLDTQYF
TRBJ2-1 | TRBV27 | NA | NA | TGTGCCAGCAGTCCCGGGTTATGGAATGAGCAGTTCTTC | CASSPGLWNEQFF
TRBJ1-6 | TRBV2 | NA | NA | TGTGCCAGCAGTGAACAGAGGAATAATTCACCCCTCCACTTT | CASSEQRNNSPLHF
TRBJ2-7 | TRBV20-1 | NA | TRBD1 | TGCAACACGGGACAGGGGAACGAGCAGTACTTC | CNTGQGNEQYF
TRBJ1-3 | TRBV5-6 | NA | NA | TGTGCCAGCAGCTTTCAGGGTTCCATCTTTGGAAACACCATATATTTT | CASSFQGSIFGNTIYF
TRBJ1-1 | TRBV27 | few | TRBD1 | TGTGCCAGCAGTTCACCCAAAGGGACAGGGATCCTAAACACTGAAGCTTTCTTT | CASSSPKGTGILNTEAFF
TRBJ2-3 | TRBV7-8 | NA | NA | TGTGCCAGCAGCTTAGTAGAGGTGGGCACAGATACGCAGTATTTT | CASSLVEVGTDTQYF
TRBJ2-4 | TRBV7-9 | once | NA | TGTGCCAGCAGCCCATCTAGTGGCGGGGTGAAGTACTTC | CASSPSSGGVKYF
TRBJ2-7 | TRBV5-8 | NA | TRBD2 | TGTGCCAGCAGCCCCCTAGCGGGGGACTACGAGCAGTACTTC | CASSPLAGDYEQYF
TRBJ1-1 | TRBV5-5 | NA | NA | TGTGCCAGCAGCTTGGAGGGGATGGGAAACACTGAAGCTTTCTTT | CASSLEGMGNTEAFF
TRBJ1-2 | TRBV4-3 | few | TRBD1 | TGCGCCAGCAGCCAGGGGACAGGGGATTATGGCTACACCTTC | CASSQGTGDYGYTF
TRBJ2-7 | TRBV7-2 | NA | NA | TGTGCCAGCACCCCTATGAGGACGGACAGCTCCTACGAGCAGTACTTC | CASTPMRTDSSYEQYF
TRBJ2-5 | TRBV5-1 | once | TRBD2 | TGCGCCAGCAGCCCGGAAGGACTAGCGGGGCAAGAGACCCAGTACTTC | CASSPEGLAGQETQYF
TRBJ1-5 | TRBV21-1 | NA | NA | TGTGCCAGCAGACCCTCGACAGAAGGCAATCAGCCCCAGCATTTT | CASRPSTEGNQPQHF
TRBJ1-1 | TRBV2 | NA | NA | TGTGCCAGCAGAGAGGGAGGGCCTGAAGCTTTCTTT | CASREGGPEAFF
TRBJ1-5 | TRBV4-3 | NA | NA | TGCGCCAGCAGCCAAGAGTGGAGGGGCCTCAATCAGCCCCAGCATTTT | CASSQEWRGLNQPQHF
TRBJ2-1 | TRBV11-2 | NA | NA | TGTGCCAGCAGTGAGACAGGATTCTACAATGAGCAGTTCTTC | CASSETGFYNEQFF
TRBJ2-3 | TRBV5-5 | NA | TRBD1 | TGTGCCAGCACCCGGACAGGGGGAACAGATACGCAGTATTTT | CASTRTGGTDTQYF
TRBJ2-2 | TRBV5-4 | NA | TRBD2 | TGTGCCAGCAGCTCGGGACTAGCGGGGGGCAGCACCGGGGAGCTGTTTTTT | CASSSGLAGGSTGELFF
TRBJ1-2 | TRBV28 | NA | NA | TGTGCCAGCAGTTTTATTACAGCTAACTATGGCTACACCTTC | CASSFITANYGYTF
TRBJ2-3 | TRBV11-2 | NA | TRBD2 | TGTGCCAGCAGCTTAGAGGCCAGCGGGGTTAACACAGATACGCAGTATTTT | CASSLEASGVNTDTQYF
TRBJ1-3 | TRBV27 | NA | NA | TGTGCCAGCAGTGAAACAGGGTGGGGAAACACCATATATTTT | CASSETGWGNTIYF
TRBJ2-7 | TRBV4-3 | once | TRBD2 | TGCGCCAGCAGCCAGGGCGGGGGTCTGGGCTACGAGCAGTACTTC | CASSQGGGLGYEQYF
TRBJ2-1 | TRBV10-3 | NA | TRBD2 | TGTGCCATCAGTGAGTCGGCGGCTCGGGGGGATGAGCAGTTCTTC | CAISESAARGDEQFF
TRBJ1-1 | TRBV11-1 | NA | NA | TGTGCCAGCAGCCTAGAGGGGCCCCCTTTCGAAGCTTTCTTT | CASSLEGPPFEAFF
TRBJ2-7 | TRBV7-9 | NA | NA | TGTGCCAGCAGCCGCCCGGGAAGCTCCTACGAGCAGTACTTC | CASSRPGSSYEQYF
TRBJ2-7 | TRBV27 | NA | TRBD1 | TGTGCCAGCAGAGGGGGCACCTACGAGCAGTACTTC | CASRGGTYEQYF
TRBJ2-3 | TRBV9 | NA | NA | TGTGCCAGCAGCGTAGAGGGGACAAGCGGAGATACGCAGTATTTT | CASSVEGTSGDTQYF
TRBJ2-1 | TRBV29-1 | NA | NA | TGCAGCGTTTTAAGACTCACCTACAATGAGCAGTTCTTC | CSVLRLTYNEQFF
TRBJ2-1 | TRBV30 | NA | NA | TGTGCCGCGGACAGACGAAATGAGCAGTTCTTC | CAADRRNEQFF
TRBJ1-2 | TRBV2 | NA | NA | TGTGCCAGCAGGACTTTAGAAACAAACTATGGCTACACCTTC | CASRTLETNYGYTF
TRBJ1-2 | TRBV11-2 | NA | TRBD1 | TGTGCCAGCAGCTGGGGGACAGGGAACTATGGCTACACCTTC | CASSWGTGNYGYTF
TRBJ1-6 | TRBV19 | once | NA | TGTGCCAGTAGTATGGGTGCAGGGGACAATTCACCCCTCCACTTT | CASSMGAGDNSPLHF
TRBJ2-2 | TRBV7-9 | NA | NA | TGTGCCAGCAGCTTCCCATCGGGGAGCACCGGGGAGCTGTTTTTT | CASSFPSGSTGELFF
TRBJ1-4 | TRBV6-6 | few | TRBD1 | TGTGCCAGCAGATACAGGACAGGGGATAATGAAAAACTGTTTTTT | CASRYRTGDNEKLFF
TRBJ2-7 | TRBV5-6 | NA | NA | TGTGCCAGCAGCCCGTGGACTGTCGACGAGCAGTACTTC | CASSPWTVDEQYF